This is a list of T cell receptor beta chains from one sample in a study of blood T cell repertoires in COVID-19. Data came from immunoSEQ multiplex PCR; TCRdb stores just in-frame clones and leaves some out. This table holds just over 250,000 clones, roughly 86% found once. The sequenced sample consisted of peripheral blood. The origin of the receptors is a man in his forties who had recovered from COVID-19. Both conserved end residues are part of each CDR3. The order of the fields is D gene, V gene, clone size, J gene, CDR3 DNA, CDR3 protein. A D gene is named only where the DNA matches it firmly. Size tells how often a clone was seen (once, few, many) or the class of an expanded clone, and some rows leave it out.

TRBD2	TRBV18	-	TRBJ2-3	TGTGCCAGCTCACCTGTCAGCGGGGGGGCATCAGATACGCAGTATTTT	CASSPVSGGASDTQYF
-	TRBV25-1	once	TRBJ2-7	TGTGCCAGCAGTGGGCAGGTAGGCAGGGTCCACGAGCAGTACTTC	CASSGQVGRVHEQYF
-	TRBV19	-	TRBJ2-5	TGTGCCAGTAGCAGGGGAGGGAAAGGGCAAGAGACCCAGTACTTC	CASSRGGKGQETQYF
-	TRBV4-3	-	TRBJ2-7	TGCGCCAGCAGCCCCGGGACATTGGACTACGAGCAGTACTTC	CASSPGTLDYEQYF
-	TRBV11-2	-	TRBJ2-1	TGTGCCAGCAGCTTAGGTCCTCAACCGGGCAATGAGCAGTTCTTC	CASSLGPQPGNEQFF
TRBD1	TRBV7-3	-	TRBJ2-7	TGTGCCAGCAGCCCGGGACAGGCGAGCTCCTACGAGCAGTACTTC	CASSPGQASSYEQYF
TRBD2	TRBV5-4	-	TRBJ2-1	TGTGCCAGCAGCCCGACTAGCGGGAGGTTGCATGAGCAGTTCTTC	CASSPTSGRLHEQFF
-	TRBV6-4	-	TRBJ2-3	TGTGCCAGCAGTCGGGACATAAACACAGATACGCAGTATTTT	CASSRDINTDTQYF
-	TRBV12-3/TRBV12-4	-	TRBJ2-3	TGTGCCAGCAGCCCAGGGTTGGGAGATACGCAGTATTTT	CASSPGLGDTQYF
TRBD2	TRBV5-1	-	TRBJ2-1	TGCGCCAGCAGCTTGGAATCTTTGAGACTAGCGCACAATGAGCAGTTCTTC	CASSLESLRLAHNEQFF
-	TRBV19	few	TRBJ1-2	TGTGCCAGTAGGCCCGGGGGAGACTATGGCTACACCTTC	CASRPGGDYGYTF
TRBD1	TRBV7-3	-	TRBJ1-2	TGTGCCAGCAGCCCCCGACAGGGCAGGGATGGCTACACCTTC	CASSPRQGRDGYTF
TRBD2	TRBV4-3	-	TRBJ2-5	TGCGCCAGCAGCGACCTCGGGGCGGGGGGCGGACAAGAGACCCAGTACTTC	CASSDLGAGGGQETQYF
-	TRBV13	-	TRBJ2-5	TGTGCCAGCAGCTTACGAGGCGCGGGGGCCAGGGAGACCCAGTACTTC	CASSLRGAGARETQYF
-	TRBV6-6	-	TRBJ2-7	TGTGCCAGCAGGCTACGAGACAGCTCCTACGAGCAGTACTTC	CASRLRDSSYEQYF
TRBD2	TRBV2	-	TRBJ2-1	TGTGCCAGCAGTGACCAGGGACTAGCGCCTAATGAGCAGTTCTTC	CASSDQGLAPNEQFF
-	TRBV5-1	-	TRBJ2-7	TGCGCCAGCAGCCTCGGAGGCGGAACAGGGACCTACGAGCAGTACTTC	CASSLGGGTGTYEQYF
-	TRBV5-6	-	TRBJ2-2	TGTGCCAGCAGCAAGAAGCGGCGAGCGAACACCGGGGAGCTGTTTTTT	CASSKKRRANTGELFF
-	TRBV5-4	-	TRBJ1-2	TGTGCCAGCAGCTTTGACAGAGTGGATGGCTACACCTTC	CASSFDRVDGYTF
-	TRBV2	-	TRBJ2-7	TGTGCCAGCGGCTGGGACTCCTCCTACGAGCAGTACTTC	CASGWDSSYEQYF
-	TRBV24-1	-	TRBJ2-3	TGTGCCACCAGTGATTCCCTATCGGCGGGGCTCACAGATACGCAGTATTTT	CATSDSLSAGLTDTQYF
-	TRBV4-2	-	TRBJ2-1	TGTGCCAGCAGCCAGCGGGGGCACCTTACGGGTGAGGATGAGCAGTTCTTC	CASSQRGHLTGEDEQFF
TRBD1	TRBV6-6	-	TRBJ1-4	TGTGCCAGCAGTCCGCTGACAGGGTTGGCAACTAATGAAAAACTGTTTTTT	CASSPLTGLATNEKLFF
TRBD2	TRBV28	-	TRBJ2-1	TGTGCCAGCAGTACGGGACTAGCGGGTCTCAATGAGCAGTTCTTC	CASSTGLAGLNEQFF
TRBD1	TRBV9	-	TRBJ2-5	TGTGCCAGCAGCGTCTCCGGGACAGGTCAAGAGACCCAGTACTTC	CASSVSGTGQETQYF
TRBD1	TRBV7-9	-	TRBJ1-6	TGTGCCAGCAGCTCCAGGACAGGGAGTAGATACAATTCACCCCTCCACTTT	CASSSRTGSRYNSPLHF
-	TRBV27	-	TRBJ1-2	TGTGCCAGCAGACAGACCGCTAACTATGGCTACACCTTC	CASRQTANYGYTF
-	TRBV12-1	-	TRBJ2-3	TGTGCCAGCAGCTCTGGACTAGCGGCCTCAGATACGCAGTATTTT	CASSSGLAASDTQYF